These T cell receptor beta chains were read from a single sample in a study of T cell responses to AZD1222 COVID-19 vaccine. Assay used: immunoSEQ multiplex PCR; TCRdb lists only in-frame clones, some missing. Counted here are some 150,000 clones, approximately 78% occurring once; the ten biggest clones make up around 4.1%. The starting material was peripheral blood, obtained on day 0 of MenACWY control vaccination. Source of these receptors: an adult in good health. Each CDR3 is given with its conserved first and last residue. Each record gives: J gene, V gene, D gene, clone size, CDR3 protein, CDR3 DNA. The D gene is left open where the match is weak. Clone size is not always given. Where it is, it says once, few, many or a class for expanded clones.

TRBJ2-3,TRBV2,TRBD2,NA,CASSDGRVGNTQYF,TGTGCCAGCAGTGATGGGAGGGTGGGGAATACGCAGTATTTT
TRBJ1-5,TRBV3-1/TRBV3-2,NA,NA,CASSRSRDTTNQPQHF,TGTGCCAGCAGCCGGAGCCGGGACACCACCAATCAGCCCCAGCATTTT
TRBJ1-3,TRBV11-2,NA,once,CASSAQGRTGNTIYF,TGTGCCAGCAGCGCACAGGGTAGGACTGGAAACACCATATATTTT
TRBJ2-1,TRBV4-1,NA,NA,CASSQDLWGSYNEQFF,TGCGCCAGCAGCCAGGACTTGTGGGGGTCCTACAATGAGCAGTTCTTC
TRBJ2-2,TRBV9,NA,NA,CASSARGEPGELFF,TGTGCCAGCAGCGCCCGCGGGGAACCCGGGGAGCTGTTTTTT
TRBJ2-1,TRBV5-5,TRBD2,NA,CASSLQAGRVNEQFF,TGTGCCAGCAGCTTGCAAGCGGGGAGAGTCAATGAGCAGTTCTTC
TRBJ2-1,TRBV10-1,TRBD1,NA,CASRSPRGEQFF,TGCGCCAGCAGATCTCCCAGGGGGGAGCAGTTCTTC
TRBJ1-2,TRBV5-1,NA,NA,CASSAQGSGYTF,TGCGCCAGCAGCGCACAGGGAAGTGGCTACACCTTC
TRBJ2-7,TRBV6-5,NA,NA,CASRHRDSYEQYF,TGTGCCAGCAGACACAGGGACTCCTACGAGCAGTACTTC
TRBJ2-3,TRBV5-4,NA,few,CASSLAGRDTQYF,TGTGCCAGCAGCTTGGCGGGGAGGGATACGCAGTATTTT
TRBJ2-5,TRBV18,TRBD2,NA,CASSSRGAGGETQYF,TGTGCCAGCTCCTCGCGGGGGGCAGGCGGAGAGACCCAGTACTTC
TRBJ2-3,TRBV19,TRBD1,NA,CASSTGQGADTQYF,TGTGCCAGTAGTACTGGACAGGGGGCAGATACGCAGTATTTT
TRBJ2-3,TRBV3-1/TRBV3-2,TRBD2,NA,CASSTRTGLAGARGLLDTQYF,TGTGCCAGCAGCACAAGAACGGGACTAGCGGGGGCAAGAGGCCTCCTGGATACGCAGTATTTT
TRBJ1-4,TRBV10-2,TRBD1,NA,CASGTGGHLTEKLFF,TGCGCCAGCGGAACAGGGGGCCATCTAACAGAAAAACTGTTTTTT
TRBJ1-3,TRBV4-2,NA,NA,CASSQDRRNTIYF,TGTGCCAGCAGCCAAGATAGAAGAAACACCATATATTTT
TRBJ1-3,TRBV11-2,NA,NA,CASSLTGGGNTIYF,TGTGCCAGCAGCTTAACCGGGGGTGGAAACACCATATATTTT
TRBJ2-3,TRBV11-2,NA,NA,CASSLEPKGTQYF,TGTGCCAGCAGCTTAGAGCCTAAGGGTACGCAGTATTTT
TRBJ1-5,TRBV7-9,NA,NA,CASSLMGPQPQHF,TGTGCCAGCAGCTTAATGGGACCTCAGCCCCAGCATTTT
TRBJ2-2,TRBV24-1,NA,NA,CATISRTNTGELFF,TGTGCCACCATAAGCAGGACGAACACCGGGGAGCTGTTTTTT
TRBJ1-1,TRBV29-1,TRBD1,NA,CSVTTGSTEAFF,TGCAGCGTTACGACAGGGAGCACTGAAGCTTTCTTT
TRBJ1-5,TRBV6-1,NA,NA,CASSETGGGQPQHF,TGTGCCAGCAGTGAAACTGGGGGGGGGCAGCCCCAGCATTTT
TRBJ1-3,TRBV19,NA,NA,CASRRWRTSSGNTIYF,TGTGCCAGTAGGCGGTGGCGGACTTCCTCTGGAAACACCATATATTTT
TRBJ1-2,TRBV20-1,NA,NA,CSASGQRSNYGYTF,TGCAGTGCTAGTGGACAGAGATCTAACTATGGCTACACCTTC
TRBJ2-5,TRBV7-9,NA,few,CASSLRSPSSPQETQYF,TGTGCCAGCAGCTTACGTTCACCTAGCTCCCCCCAAGAGACCCAGTACTTC
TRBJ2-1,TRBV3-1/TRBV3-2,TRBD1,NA,CASSPRTGAMNEQFF,TGTGCCAGCAGCCCGCGGACAGGAGCTATGAATGAGCAGTTCTTC
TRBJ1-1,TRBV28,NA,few,CASSLVAEAFF,TGTGCCAGCAGTTTAGTGGCTGAAGCTTTCTTT